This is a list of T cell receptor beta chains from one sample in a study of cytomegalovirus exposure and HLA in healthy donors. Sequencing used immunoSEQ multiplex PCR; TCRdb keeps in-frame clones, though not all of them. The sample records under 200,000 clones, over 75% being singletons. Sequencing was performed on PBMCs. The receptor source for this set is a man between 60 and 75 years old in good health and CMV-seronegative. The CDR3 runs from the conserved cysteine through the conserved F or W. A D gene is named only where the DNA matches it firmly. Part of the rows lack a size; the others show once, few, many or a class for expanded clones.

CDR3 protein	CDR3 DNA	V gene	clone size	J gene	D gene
CASSEQLGTGGYGYTF	TGTGCCAGCAGTGAACAACTCGGGACAGGGGGCTATGGCTACACCTTC	TRBV6-1	-	TRBJ1-2	TRBD1
CATSRGSGNQPQHF	TGTGCCACCAGCAGAGGATCGGGCAATCAGCCCCAGCATTTT	TRBV15	-	TRBJ1-5	-
CASSLAGRQGNSPLHF	TGCGCCAGCAGCTTGGCCGGAAGACAGGGGAATTCACCCCTCCACTTT	TRBV5-1	few	TRBJ1-6	TRBD1
CASSGGQNLATYEQYF	TGTGCCAGCAGTGGGGGACAGAATTTAGCTACCTACGAGCAGTACTTC	TRBV2	-	TRBJ2-7	TRBD1
CASIRGIDRSQPQHF	TGCGCCAGCATTCGAGGGATAGACCGGAGTCAGCCCCAGCATTTT	TRBV10-1	-	TRBJ1-5	-
CAWSTSSAGAYTDTQYF	TGTGCCTGGAGTACCTCCTCCGCAGGGGCTTATACAGATACGCAGTATTTT	TRBV30	-	TRBJ2-3	-
CASSLRGLARNYEQYF	TGTGCCAGCAGTCTCCGGGGACTAGCGAGAAACTACGAGCAGTACTTC	TRBV27	-	TRBJ2-7	TRBD2
CASSVRTSVNTEAFF	TGTGCCAGTAGCGTTCGGACTTCGGTGAACACTGAAGCTTTCTTT	TRBV19	once	TRBJ1-1	-
CASKILTSGGYEQYF	TGTGCCAGCAAAATTCTGACTAGCGGGGGCTACGAGCAGTACTTC	TRBV6-6	-	TRBJ2-7	TRBD2
CASSPTQGFTGELFF	TGCGCCAGCAGCCCAACACAGGGTTTCACCGGGGAGCTGTTTTTT	TRBV5-1	few	TRBJ2-2	-
CAWRTSGLTYEQYF	TGTGCCTGGCGGACTAGCGGGCTCACCTACGAGCAGTACTTC	TRBV30	-	TRBJ2-7	TRBD2
CASRQGPRPSYEQYF	TGTGCCAGCAGGCAGGGGCCCCGACCTTCCTACGAGCAGTACTTC	TRBV6-1	once	TRBJ2-7	-
CASSLDRTNNSPLHF	TGCGCCAGCAGCTTGGACAGAACCAACAATTCACCCCTCCACTTT	TRBV5-1	-	TRBJ1-6	-
CASSPPRVAYGELFF	TGTGCCAGCTCACCACCCCGGGTTGCGTACGGGGAGCTGTTTTTT	TRBV18	-	TRBJ2-2	-
CSVEQGAGNTEAFF	TGCAGCGTCGAACAGGGGGCAGGGAACACTGAAGCTTTCTTT	TRBV29-1	-	TRBJ1-1	TRBD1
CAAFTGTPREGYTF	TGTGCCGCATTCACCGGGACACCTAGGGAGGGCTACACCTTC	TRBV10-3	-	TRBJ1-2	-
CASSYSRRGGGNEQFF	TGTGCCAGCAGTTACTCCCGGCGGGGGGGCGGCAATGAGCAGTTCTTC	TRBV6-6	-	TRBJ2-1	TRBD2
CASKGLAGTYEQYF	TGTGCCAGCAAGGGACTAGCGGGGACCTACGAGCAGTACTTC	TRBV6-5	-	TRBJ2-7	TRBD2
CASSLGGGGETQYF	TGCGCCAGCAGCTTGGGGGGGGGTGGAGAGACCCAGTACTTC	TRBV5-1	-	TRBJ2-5	TRBD2
CASSAETGVDYGYTF	TGTGCCAGCAGTGCGGAGACAGGGGTGGACTATGGCTACACCTTC	TRBV25-1	few	TRBJ1-2	TRBD1
CASSLPGDNQPQHF	TGTGCCAGCAGTTTACCGGGAGATAATCAGCCCCAGCATTTT	TRBV27	once	TRBJ1-5	-